Presented here are 20 T cell receptor beta chains from one specimen sequenced in a study of CD8+CD57+ T cells in acquired aplastic anemia. The TCR beta profiling, which covered VDJ combination and CDR3 sequence, was carried out using genomic DNA as the template. Each CDR3 protein gets one entry after TCRdb re-called the reads with MiXCR. This table has around 180,000 distinct CDR3 sequences, roughly 50% appearing once. Patients selected for sequencing had displayed CD8+CD57+ cell expansion by flow cytometry. The source material was sorted CD4+, CD8+, or CD8+CD57+ T cells (not recorded which) from PBMCs. The receptor source for this set is a human donor with aplastic anemia.

The chain combines TRBV10-3 with TRBJ2-3, with 10 nucleotides matching TRBD2. Germline CDR1 reads ENHRY; CDR2 reads SYGVKD. After removal of 6 bases from V and 11 bases from J, the junction contained 14 bases not matched to a gene. This CDR3 contains 15 residues. The CDR3 region has the DNA TGTGCCATCAGGAGCTGGACTAGCGGAGACAATGAGCAGTATTTT. This sequence encodes CAIRSWTSGDNEQYF.

This clonotype was recorded once. The chain employs TRBV24-1 and TRBJ2-7; D not resolved. The CDR3 is 12 amino acids. CDR1 is KGHDR, CDR2 SFDVKD, per germline. Trimming took 4 bases from V and 4 from J, leaving 7 bases between them. The CDR3 sequence: CATSDRSYEQYF. CDR3 DNA sequence: TGTGCCACCAGTGACCGATCGTACGAGCAGTACTTC.

This clonotype was detected a few times. The rearrangement links TRBV2 to TRBJ2-6, with TRBD1 identical over 7 bases. The V segment lost 5 bases and the J segment 4 bases; nucleotides outside the gene matches: 11. The germline V gene has CDR1 SNHLY and CDR2 FYNNEI. The CDR3 has 17 amino acids. CDR3 region: CASSTTDRSEGANVLTF. CDR3 in DNA: TGTGCCAGCAGTACTACGGACAGGTCTGAAGGGGCCAACGTCCTGACTTTC.

This chain joins TRBV12-5 and TRBJ2-5, with a possible D match to TRBD2 (7 bases). Germline CDR1 is LGHNT and CDR2 is FRNRAP. The germline V and J ends were trimmed by 1 base and 3 bases, with 24 bases remaining between them. The CDR3 runs to 19 residues. CDR3 sequence (DNA): TGTGCTAGTGGTTTGGGACAGGACATTCGAGATCGGGGGGAAGAGACCCAGTACTTC. Its protein product is CASGLGQDIRDRGEETQYF.

This clonotype was observed a few times. A clone one base away is much larger, so this may be a read error. The chain combines TRBV7-8 with TRBJ1-5; D uncertain. Germline V gene sequence: CDR1 SGHVS, CDR2 FQNEAQ. The CDR3 consists of 12 residues. The V end lost 3 bases, the J end lost 3 bases, and 3 bases lay between the germline ends. DNA for the CDR3: TGTGCCAGCAGCTTGCCCAATCAGCCCCAGCATTTT. Translating gives CASSLPNQPQHF.

In its sample, this clonotype was seen many times. The gene calls are TRBV7-2 and TRBJ2-7, with 7 bases identical to TRBD2. This CDR3 comprises 14 residues. The germline V gene encodes CDR1 SGHTA and CDR2 FQGNSA. Trimming at V came to 2 bases and at J to 5 bases, leaving 6 bases not matched to a gene. The CDR3 spells CASSLWEGLNEQYF. In DNA form, the CDR3 reads TGTGCCAGCAGCTTATGGGAGGGCCTGAACGAGCAGTACTTC.

CDR3 residues: CAISAGADPQPQHF. The DNA of the CDR3 is TGTGCCATCAGTGCAGGGGCCGACCCCCAGCCCCAGCATTTT. V usage is TRBV10-3 and J usage is TRBJ1-5; TRBD1 might be the D (6 bases). Between the trimmed V and J ends, which lost 4 bases and 7 bases, there was a span of 14 bases. Germline values: CDR1 ENHRY, CDR2 SYGVKD. This CDR3 region has 14 residues.

V is TRBV5-1 and J is TRBJ2-5, with no clear D. V lost 0 bases and J lost 1, with 10 bases in between. This CDR3 region has 15 residues. Germline CDR1 SGHRS, CDR2 YFSETQ. CDR3 in amino acids: CASSLGGQSQETQYF. CDR3 nucleotides: TGCGCCAGCAGCTTGGGAGGTCAGAGCCAAGAGACCCAGTACTTC.

The chain recombines TRBV29-1 with TRBJ2-7; the D is unclear. Germline V lookup: CDR1 SQVTM, CDR2 ANQGSEA. The CDR3 loop spans 15 amino acids. V was cut by 4 bases and J by 3 bases, with 19 bases left in between. The CDR3 nucleotides are TGCAGCGTTGTGGGCCACCCCCCTAGGGACTACGAGCAGTACTTC. Residues: CSVVGHPPRDYEQYF.

This clonotype was picked up many times. This chain joins TRBV20-1 and TRBJ2-7, with a possible D match to TRBD1 (6 bases). V was pared by 4 bases and J by 3 bases, with 13 bases between. Germline V lookup: CDR1 DFQATT, CDR2 SNEGSKA (reference sequence). This CDR3 spans 13 amino acids. The CDR3 loop reads CSATRQVYYEQYF. CDR3 nucleotides: TGCAGTGCTACAAGACAGGTCTACTACGAGCAGTACTTC.

This CDR3 reads CASSDIQVLYEQYF. Here the CDR3 DNA reads TGTGCCAGCAGTGATATCCAGGTTCTCTACGAGCAGTACTTC. J is TRBJ2-7 and V is TRBV2; D gene unclear. V was cut by 3 bases and J by 3 bases, with 12 bases left in between. The length of the CDR3 is 14 residues. Germline lookup yields CDR1 SNHLY and CDR2 FYNNEI.

This clonotype occurred a few times. V gene TRBV27 combines with J gene TRBJ2-7; weak D call: TRBD2 (6 bases). Germline CDR1 reads MNHEY; CDR2 reads SMNVEV (reference sequence). The CDR3 consists of 14 residues. Trimming removed 2 bases from V and 3 bases from J, with 11 bases in between. CDR3 sequence: CASSLRDSIYEQYF. CDR3 sequence (DNA): TGTGCCAGCAGTTTACGGGACTCCATCTACGAGCAGTACTTC.

This chain connects TRBV12-3 or TRBV12-4 to TRBJ2-7; no clear D. The V end was cut by 2 bases, the J end by 2 bases, with 10 bases between. The CDR3 has 14 amino acids. The CDR3 protein is CASSLSVAAYEQYF. The CDR3 DNA reads TGTGCCAGCAGTTTATCAGTCGCCGCCTACGAGCAGTACTTC.

This sequence joins TRBV19 and TRBJ1-2; no clear D. Trimming stripped 7 bases from V and 5 bases from J, with 11 bases between. Germline CDR1 reads LNHDA; CDR2 reads SQIVND (reference sequence). The CDR3 spans 12 residues. The CDR3 loop is CASTDKVYGYTF. CDR3 nucleotide sequence: TGTGCCAGTACCGACAAGGTGTATGGCTACACCTTC.

The rearrangement links TRBV2 to TRBJ2-2; the D is unclear. CDR1 SNHLY and CDR2 FYNNEI come from the germline V gene. CDR3 size: 14 residues. Between the trimmed V and J ends, which lost 4 bases and 4 bases, there was a span of 10 bases. In DNA form, the CDR3 reads TGTGCCAGCAGTGGTCGCAGGAGCACCGGGGAGCTGTTTTTT. It specifies CASSGRRSTGELFF.

This chain connects TRBV25-1 to TRBJ2-2; D might be TRBD2 (7 bases). V was cut by 1 base and J by 4 bases, with 13 bases left in between. This CDR3 region has 16 residues. CDR1 and CDR2 from the germline V gene are MGHDK and SYGVNS. Here the CDR3 reads CASSEWGGAGTGELFF. For the CDR3, the DNA is TGTGCCAGCAGTGAATGGGGGGGGGCAGGCACCGGGGAGCTGTTTTTT.

This chain connects TRBV10-3 to TRBJ2-7; TRBD2 agrees at 7 bases. Germline V gene data show CDR1 as ENHRY and CDR2 as SYGVKD. The CDR3 sequence is 12 residues long. V trimming: 10 bases; J trimming: 5 bases; junction bases outside the gene matches: 8. The CDR3 region has the DNA TGTGCCAGCTGGGGAGGGCCTGACGAGCAGTACTTC. As protein: CASWGGPDEQYF.

The V call is TRBV3-1, the J call TRBJ1-2; the D is unclear. V lost 4 bases and J lost 3, with 9 bases in between. The CDR3 has 13 amino acids. Per germline, CDR1 LGHDT and CDR2 YNNKEL (reference sequence). CDR3 in DNA: TGTGCCAGCAGCCTGAGGCAGGACTATGGCTACACCTTC. It codes for CASSLRQDYGYTF.

This clonotype was counted many times. The chain combines TRBV20-1 with TRBJ1-4; a weak D match, TRBD1 (6 bases). The CDR3 has 15 amino acids. Germline V CDR1 and CDR2: DFQATT, SNEGSKA (reference sequence). Trimming pared 6 bases from V and 7 bases from J, leaving 21 bases between. The CDR3 sequence: CSAWEGTSLGEKLFF. The CDR3 nucleotides are TGCAGTGCCTGGGAGGGGACATCCCTCGGTGAAAAACTGTTTTTT.

Comment on this clonotype: A much larger clone sits a single nucleotide away, making a read error possible. The V call is TRBV2, the J call TRBJ1-1, with 8 bases identical to TRBD1. The V gene end was trimmed by 4 bases and the J gene end by 4 bases; junction bases not matched to a gene: 8. Germline CDR1 reads SNHLY; CDR2 reads FYNNEI. The CDR3 is 15 residues long. CDR3 nucleotide sequence: TGTGCCAGCAGTGCGGTCCACAGGGGGGCCACTGAAGCTTTCTTT. Protein product: CASSAVHRGATEAFF.